This entry lists 20 T cell receptor beta chains sequenced from one sample in a study of T-cell memory formation after mild COVID-19. TCRdb recomputed calls from the 5' RACE reads with MiXCR, one row per CDR3 protein. Among hundreds of thousands of distinct CDR3 sequences listed, approximately 19% were seen once. Sequencing was performed on PBMCs or a T cell subset sorted from them (not recorded which). The receptors derive from an adult woman who had mild COVID-19 (a few samples of this study predate the infection). Cell type and time point are not known.

The chain joins TRBV7-2 to TRBJ2-5; D might be TRBD2 (6 bases). Trimming took off 3 bases at V and 2 bases at J, with 10 bases between the two ends. This CDR3 region has 14 residues. Germline V CDR1 and CDR2: SGHTA, FQGNSA. The CDR3 sequence is CASSFAGRQETQYF. The CDR3 coding sequence is TGTGCCAGCAGCTTTGCGGGAAGGCAAGAGACCCAGTACTTC.

The rearrangement joins TRBV14 to TRBJ2-2; weak D call: TRBD2 (7 bases). Trimming took 3 bases from V and 5 from J, leaving 16 bases between them. CDR1 SGHDN and CDR2 FVKESK come from the germline V gene. This CDR3 region has 16 residues. CDR3 nucleotide sequence: TGTGCCAGCAGCCACGGCGGGGGCATAGTTACCGGGGAGCTGTTTTTT. This codes for CASSHGGGIVTGELFF.

This clonotype was recorded many times. The chain has TRBV25-1 and TRBJ2-2; D might be TRBD1 (6 bases). From germline, CDR1 is MGHDK and CDR2 SYGVNS. There are 14 residues in the CDR3. V was clipped by 3 bases and J by 4 bases, with 9 bases between them. The CDR3: CASSDLGGTGELFF. The CDR3 coding sequence is TGTGCCAGCAGTGATTTAGGGGGCACCGGGGAGCTGTTTTTT.

This chain joins TRBV11-2 and TRBJ2-4; perhaps TRBD2 as D (6 bases). Germline CDR1 and CDR2: SGHAT and FQNNGV. There are 17 residues in the CDR3. Between the trimmed V and J ends, which lost 3 bases and 1 base, there was a span of 16 bases. CDR3 residues: CASSFLEAGFAKNIQYF. The CDR3 DNA sequence: TGTGCCAGCAGCTTTTTAGAGGCGGGGTTTGCCAAAAACATTCAGTACTTC.

J is TRBJ2-5 and V is TRBV20-1; D possibly matches TRBD1 or TRBD2 (6 bases each). The CDR3 sequence is 16 residues long. Trimming shortened V by 3 bases and J by 5 bases, and 22 bases separated the two germline ends. Germline CDR1 and CDR2: DFQATT and SNEGSKA (reference sequence). The CDR3 sequence is CSASRWGASRGETQYF. For the CDR3, the DNA is TGCAGTGCTAGCCGATGGGGGGCATCACGGGGGGAGACCCAGTACTTC.

This chain links TRBV12-3 or TRBV12-4 with TRBJ1-1, with 7 bases matching TRBD1. Germline trimming cut 5 bases from V and 0 bases from J; bases unmatched to any gene: 6. The CDR3 spans 15 residues. The CDR3 protein is CASSPYGTVNTEAFF. CDR3 nucleotides: TGTGCCAGCAGTCCATACGGGACAGTGAACACTGAAGCTTTCTTT.

This clonotype was picked up many times. This chain connects TRBV5-1 to TRBJ2-3, with TRBD2 matching 10 bases. V shed 1 base, J shed 2 bases, and the junction held 4 bases outside the gene matches. The CDR3 totals 16 residues. Germline CDR1 is SGHRS and CDR2 is YFSETQ. CDR3 amino acids: CASSLSTSGTTDTQYF. The CDR3 nucleotides are TGCGCCAGCAGCTTGTCCACTAGCGGGACCACAGATACGCAGTATTTT.

In this sample, this clonotype turned up a few times. The genes are TRBV14 and TRBJ2-1; 8 bases map to TRBD2. This CDR3 spans 14 amino acids. After removal of 0 bases from V and 10 bases from J, the junction contained 5 bases not matched to a gene. The V gene's germline CDR1 is SGHDN and CDR2 FVKESK. The CDR3 DNA sequence: TGTGCCAGCAGCCAAGACTGGCTAGCGGGCGAGCAGTTCTTC. Its protein is CASSQDWLAGEQFF.

This clonotype showed up just a few times. This rearrangement joins TRBV7-9 to TRBJ2-7, with 8 bases aligning to TRBD2. Unmatched junction bases numbered 17, after V lost 7 bases and J lost 6 bases. The CDR3 is made up of 16 amino acids. CDR1 and CDR2 (germline): SEHNR, FQNEAQ (reference sequence). The CDR3 sequence is CASTTPQPGGDREQYF. The DNA for the CDR3 is TGTGCCAGCACCACACCCCAACCCGGGGGGGATCGCGAGCAGTACTTC.

J is TRBJ2-1 and V is TRBV7-3, with D unclear. Germline V CDR1 and CDR2: SGHTA, FQGTGA. The CDR3 loop spans 12 amino acids. The V gene lost 1 base and the J gene lost 7 bases, with 5 bases spanning the gap. CDR3 sequence: CASSLNQNEQFF. For the CDR3, the DNA is TGTGCCAGCAGCTTAAATCAGAATGAGCAGTTCTTC.

V gene TRBV20-1 combines with J gene TRBJ2-1; a weak D match, TRBD1 (5 bases). The ends were cut back, 0 bases at V and 0 bases at J, with 15 bases in the middle. The CDR3 is made up of 17 amino acids. Germline V lookup: CDR1 DFQATT, CDR2 SNEGSKA (reference sequence). The CDR3: CSARDPQGSFSYNEQFF. The CDR3 DNA reads TGCAGTGCTAGAGATCCGCAGGGATCCTTCTCCTACAATGAGCAGTTCTTC.

This clonotype was counted at least ten times. The chain has TRBV6-2 or TRBV6-3 and TRBJ2-3; the match to TRBD1 covers 7 bases. The trim removed 0 bases at V and 1 base at J, leaving 1 base unmatched. In germline, CDR1 is MNHEY, CDR2 SVGEGT. CDR3 length equals 15 residues. This chain's CDR3 is CASSYSGQGTDTQYF. CDR3 nucleotides: TGTGCCAGCAGTTACTCCGGACAGGGCACAGATACGCAGTATTTT.

The chain couples TRBV9 to TRBJ2-1; D is undetermined. Germline CDR1 and CDR2: SGDLS and YYNGEE. The CDR3 spans 14 residues. Between the trimmed V and J ends, which lost 0 bases and 4 bases, there was a span of 8 bases. CDR3 protein: CASSVDSLYNEQFF. The CDR3 nucleotides read TGTGCCAGCAGCGTAGACTCATTATACAATGAGCAGTTCTTC.

The chain uses TRBV19 and TRBJ2-3; 8 bases agree with TRBD2. The ends lost 9 bases at V and 3 bases at J; junction bases unmatched: 8. The germline V gene encodes CDR1 LNHDA and CDR2 SQIVND (reference sequence). This CDR3 is 14 amino acids long. CDR3 region: CASTLAGITDTQYF. The CDR3 nucleotides read TGTGCCAGCACCCTAGCGGGTATTACAGATACGCAGTATTTT.

This clonotype was counted between two and nine times. V usage is TRBV20-1 and J usage is TRBJ2-5; TRBD2 matches at 8 bases. V shed 5 bases, J shed 4 bases, and the junction held 12 bases outside the gene matches. Per germline, CDR1 DFQATT and CDR2 SNEGSKA (reference sequence). CDR3 size: 15 residues. The CDR3 here is CSAAGRGGLGETQYF. CDR3 sequence (DNA): TGCAGTGCTGCCGGGAGGGGGGGCCTCGGAGAGACCCAGTACTTC.

The table lists this clonotype with a few counts. This chain connects TRBV4-1 to TRBJ1-2, with D maybe TRBD1 (5 bases). This CDR3 spans 14 amino acids. Per the germline V gene, CDR1 is MGHRA and CDR2 is YSYEKL. Trimming cost V 4 bases and J 4 bases, with 13 bases left between them. The chain's CDR3 is CASSPGLSSYGYTF. CDR3 nucleotides: TGCGCCAGCAGCCCGGGACTTAGTAGCTATGGCTACACCTTC.

This clonotype was seen only a few times. The genes are TRBV18 and TRBJ2-3; 10 bases map to TRBD1. The CDR3 contains 15 residues. V gave up 7 bases and J gave up 2 bases; unmatched junction bases: 6. The germline CDR1 and CDR2 sequences are KGHSH and LQKENI. The CDR3, as DNA: TGTGCCAGCTTCTCCGGGACAGGGGTCACAGATACGCAGTATTTT. It is translated as CASFSGTGVTDTQYF.

This sequence joins TRBV27 and TRBJ1-5; unclear D gene. Trimming left V 3 bases short and J 0 bases short, with 9 bases between. From germline, CDR1 is MNHEY and CDR2 SMNVEV (reference sequence). CDR3 length: 15 residues. The CDR3 DNA sequence: TGTGCCAGCAGTTTTTTGGGAAATAGCAATCAGCCCCAGCATTTT. Encoded protein: CASSFLGNSNQPQHF.

The chain combines TRBV19 with TRBJ1-2; D might be TRBD1 (6 bases). Germline V gene data show CDR1 as LNHDA and CDR2 as SQIVND (reference sequence). V dropped 5 bases and J dropped 0 bases, with 16 bases sitting between them. The CDR3 runs 16 residues. The CDR3, as DNA: TGTGCCAGTAGTGGGACACGCGGGCCCGCTAACTATGGCTACACCTTC. Translated, it gives CASSGTRGPANYGYTF. The entire variable domain, with the rest obtained from reference TRBV19 and TRBJ1-2, is as follows: DGGITQSPKYLFRKEGQNVTLSCEQNLNHDAMYWYRQDPGQGLRLIYYSQIVNDFQKGDIAEGYSVSREKKESFPLTVTSAQKNPTAFYLCASSGTRGPANYGYTFGSGTRLTVV.

This clonotype has more than one count but fewer than ten. This chain uses TRBV20-1 with TRBJ2-4; D is tentatively TRBD1 or TRBD2 (6 bases each). Germline V lookup: CDR1 DFQATT, CDR2 SNEGSKA (reference sequence). This CDR3 has 15 amino acids. V was clipped by 0 bases and J by 8 bases, with 17 bases between them. CDR3 region: CSARDARGHSDIQYF. The CDR3, as DNA: TGCAGTGCTAGAGATGCCCGGGGGCATTCGGACATTCAGTACTTC.